This T cell receptor (beta chain) was sequenced in a study of vaccination effects on CD4 cells after COVID-19. Germline V lookup: CDR1 KGHDR, CDR2 SFDVKD. This CDR3 is built from 13 residues. V was clipped by 5 bases and J by 3 bases; unmatched bases: 2. Before sequencing took place, the ViraFEST assay used viral peptide pools to expand antigen-specific CD4+ T cells. Following a roughly 9-day culture, CD4+ T cells were purified. Two-dose vaccination with either BNT162b2 or mRNA-1273 was given to the participants. Approximately 2 million PBMC were placed in each well, which was supplemented with approximately 9.9 IU/ml IL-2 and around 9.4 ug/ml peptides. The protocol was immunoSEQ multiplex PCR, while the TCRdb copy is restricted to in-frame clones and leaves out a portion. The table shows over 50,000 clones, with about three quarters occurring only once. Overall study results and limits: In healthy vaccinees, only 1 of 255 vaccine-induced clones cross-reacted with common cold coronaviruses. Clones induced by infection and by vaccine showed marked clonal contraction late after vaccination.

A remark on this clone: The antigen remains undetermined.

This sequence joins TRBV24-1 and TRBJ2-5; TRBD1 matches 7 bases. The sequencing here drew on CD4+ T cells from PBMCs cultured with HCoV-229E spike peptides, taken after COVID-19 vaccination. This clonotype was sampled from a human donor who received a COVID-19 vaccine. CDR3 amino acids: CATSAGGKETQYF. The CDR3 DNA reads TGTGCCACCAGTGCAGGGGGAAAAGAGACCCAGTACTTC.